This T cell receptor beta chain was obtained from a study of T-cell memory formation after mild COVID-19. Findings and limits, study-wide: Clonal second-wave expansions that peaked on day 37 had unconfirmed SARS-CoV-2 specificity. Among CD4+ contracting clones, most were CM and EM, and CD8+ ones EMRA.

This clonotype was observed a handful of times. The antigen is undetermined. TCRdb reanalysed the 5' RACE reads using MiXCR and keeps one entry per CDR3 protein. The data show 300,000 or so distinct CDR3 sequences, around 15% seen once. The CDR3 loop spans 16 amino acids. CDR1 is MNHNY and CDR2 is SVGAGI in the germline V gene (reference sequence). Trimming shortened V by 4 bases and J by 6 bases, and 18 bases separated the two germline ends. The source of this sequence is a young man who had mild COVID-19 (a few samples of this study predate the infection). Cell type and time point are not known. Sequencing used PBMCs or a T cell subset sorted from them (not recorded which). The chain employs TRBV6-6 and TRBJ2-2; the D gene is possibly TRBD1 (6 bases). DNA of the CDR3: TGTGCCAGCAGTTCCCGGCAGGGGCGTTCGTCCGGGGAGCTGTTTTTT. It yields the protein CASSSRQGRSSGELFF.